Following are 26 T cell receptor beta chains from one sample sequenced in a study listed by TCRdb under 2016. Receptors were amplified or captured by RT-PCR. Sequencing relied on an Illumina MiSeq. Through fastp at Q25 and MiXCR, TCRdb rebuilt clones from the public reads, retaining in-frame beta chains. When rows share a CDR3 protein, they turn into one entry using the most common DNA and genes. Here the sample has 550,000 to 750,000 distinct CDR3 sequences; 11% to 15% occur a single time. 3.6% of the sample is held by the ten biggest clonotypes. The sample taken for sequencing was memory CD4+ T cells from blood. The receptors stem from a female donor in good health, serving as a healthy control.

This clonotype was counted between two and nine times. The genes are TRBV20-1 and TRBJ2-1; 9 bases are a match to TRBD2. V gave up 5 bases and J gave up 7 bases; unmatched junction bases: 9. Germline V gene sequence: CDR1 DFQATT, CDR2 SNEGSKA (reference sequence). The CDR3 is 14 amino acids. CDR3 amino acids: CSAPIAGVVNEQFF. CDR3 DNA sequence: TGCAGTGCTCCTATAGCGGGAGTAGTAAATGAGCAGTTCTTC.

This clonotype has a handful of counts. The chain recombines TRBV7-9 with TRBJ1-4; no clear D gene. Looked up from germline, CDR1 is SEHNR and CDR2 is FQNEAQ (reference sequence). Trimming removed 5 bases from V and 5 bases from J, with 18 bases in between. The CDR3 runs to 16 residues. The CDR3 sequence: CASSTRNVGRNEKLFF. In nucleotides, the CDR3 is TGTGCCAGCAGCACCAGAAATGTTGGACGGAATGAAAAACTGTTTTTT.

This clonotype was seen a few times. This chain links TRBV11-2 with TRBJ2-1, with 7 bases fitting TRBD2. The CDR3 is 14 residues long. With V trimmed by 5 bases and J by 3 bases, 4 bases remained unmatched. The V gene's germline CDR1 is SGHAT and CDR2 FQNNGV. CDR3 coding DNA: TGTGCCAGCAGCCAGCCTAGCGGCTACAATGAGCAGTTCTTC. Protein: CASSQPSGYNEQFF. The entire variable domain, with the rest obtained from reference TRBV11-2 and TRBJ2-1, is as follows: EAGVAQSPRYKIIEKRQSVAFWCNPISGHATLYWYQQILGQGPKLLIQFQNNGVVDDSQLPKDRFSAERLKGVDSTLKIQPAKLEDSAVYLCASSQPSGYNEQFFGPGTRLTVL.

The J gene is TRBJ1-5, the V gene TRBV6-5; TRBD1 matches at 9 bases. Trimming removed 5 bases from V and 11 bases from J; junction bases left unmatched: 13. The CDR3 extends over 15 amino acids. Germline assignment: CDR1 MNHEY and CDR2 SVGAGI. The CDR3 protein is CASSPGTGSFIAQHF. Written as DNA, the CDR3 is TGTGCCAGCAGTCCCGGGACAGGGAGCTTTATTGCCCAGCATTTT.

V and J are TRBV3-1 and TRBJ2-7; D is unresolved. V lost 3 bases, J lost 5 bases, and 8 bases lay in between. This CDR3 is 12 amino acids long. In germline, CDR1 is LGHDT, CDR2 YNNKEL (reference sequence). The CDR3 reads CASSHRWDEQYF. The CDR3 nucleotides read TGTGCCAGCAGCCATCGCTGGGACGAGCAGTACTTC.

This clonotype was detected only a few times. This chain joins TRBV7-9 and TRBJ2-1; D remains ambiguous. CDR1 and CDR2 (germline): SEHNR, FQNEAQ (reference sequence). Between the trimmed V and J ends, which lost 5 bases and 2 bases, there was a span of 10 bases. CDR3 length equals 14 residues. CDR3 DNA sequence: TGTGCCAGCAGCCCTATGGACGCCTACAATGAGCAGTTCTTC. Its translation: CASSPMDAYNEQFF.

CDR3 nucleotides: TGTGCCAGCAGCGTATCTGGGCTTTCGACTGACTACGAGCAGTACTTC. It is translated as CASSVSGLSTDYEQYF. The chain is built from TRBV9 and TRBJ2-7, with D uncertain. Germline lookup yields CDR1 SGDLS and CDR2 YYNGEE. The CDR3 spans 16 residues. With 1 base removed from V and 3 bases from J, the gap between germline ends came to 17 bases.

This chain connects TRBV9 to TRBJ2-7, with a tentative D call TRBD2 (7 bases). The germline CDR1 and CDR2 sequences are SGDLS and YYNGEE. Trimming removed 2 bases from V and 4 bases from J, with 22 bases in between. The length of the CDR3 is 17 residues. This CDR3 reads CASSVRYGEGTYYEQYF. In DNA, the CDR3 is TGTGCCAGCAGCGTGCGTTACGGGGAGGGGACATATTACGAGCAGTACTTC. Complete variable domain (other parts from reference TRBV9 and TRBJ2-7): DSGVTQTPKHLITATGQRVTLRCSPRSGDLSVYWYQQSLDQGLQFLIQYYNGEERAKGNILERFSAQQFPDLHSELNLSSLELGDSALYFCASSVRYGEGTYYEQYFGPGTRLTVT.

The genes are TRBV5-6 and TRBJ2-1; D tentatively fits TRBD1 or TRBD2 (5 bases each). Germline CDR1 reads SGHDT; CDR2 reads YYEEEE. The ends were cut back, 3 bases at V and 1 base at J, with 11 bases in the middle. This CDR3 is 15 amino acids long. In DNA form, the CDR3 reads TGTGCCAGCAGCTCGGGACGATCATCCTACAATGAGCAGTTCTTC. It encodes CASSSGRSSYNEQFF.

This clonotype was observed once. The chain employs TRBV6-2 or TRBV6-3 and TRBJ1-6; the D gene is possibly TRBD1 (5 bases). V was cut by 6 bases and J by 17 bases, with 20 bases left in between. Germline V gene sequence: CDR1 MNHEY, CDR2 SVGEGT. This CDR3 region has 13 residues. Here the CDR3 reads CASSRHPGTAFHF. CDR3 DNA: TGTGCCAGCAGCCGCCACCCCGGGACGGCTTTCCACTTT.

With respect to this clonotype: A much bigger clone sits one base away, suggesting this may be a read error. The chain couples TRBV2 to TRBJ1-1; no clear D gene. This CDR3 spans 13 amino acids. Germline-derived CDR1 and CDR2 are SNHLY and FYNNEI. Trimming pared 6 bases from V and 0 bases from J, leaving 8 bases between. This CDR3 reads CASREDVNTEAFF. The CDR3 region has the DNA TGTGCCAGCAGGGAGGACGTGAACACTGAAGCTTTCTTT.

The chain is built from TRBV28 and TRBJ1-4, with TRBD1 as a possible D gene (5 bases). V lost 7 bases, J lost 8 bases, and 17 bases lay in between. Germline V lookup: CDR1 MDHEN, CDR2 SYDVKM. The CDR3 is 14 residues long. The CDR3 bases are TGTGCCAGCACCCTGGGGGGGGGAAACGAAAAACTGTTTTTT. Translating gives CASTLGGGNEKLFF.

This clonotype came up many times. The rearrangement uses TRBV29-1 and TRBJ2-1, with 14 bases matching TRBD2. The CDR3 runs to 13 residues. V was pared by 4 bases and J by 7 bases, with 0 bases of the junction left unmatched. From germline, CDR1 is SQVTM and CDR2 ANQGSEA. CDR3 sequence: CSVGLAGGNEQFF. DNA for the CDR3: TGCAGCGTTGGACTAGCGGGAGGGAATGAGCAGTTCTTC.

This clonotype occurred many times. CDR3 in DNA: TGCAGGCCCCAGCAGTCGAGCTACGAGCAGTACTTC. This encodes CRPQQSSYEQYF. V and J are TRBV20-1 and TRBJ2-7, with D hard to call. CDR3 length equals 12 residues. Germline V gene lookup returns CDR1 DFQATT and CDR2 SNEGSKA (reference sequence).

The chain uses TRBV11-2 and TRBJ2-5; D is undetermined. This CDR3 comprises 14 residues. The ends were cut back, 1 base at V and 2 bases at J, with 8 bases in the middle. The germline V gene encodes CDR1 SGHAT and CDR2 FQNNGV. DNA of the CDR3: TGTGCCAGCAGCTTAGGGTGGCAGCAAGAGACCCAGTACTTC. Protein product: CASSLGWQQETQYF.

This clonotype was picked up a small number of times. The J gene is TRBJ1-1, the V gene TRBV20-1; D is unclear. There are 11 residues in the CDR3. CDR1 DFQATT and CDR2 SNEGSKA come from the germline V gene (reference sequence). The germline V and J ends were trimmed by 6 bases and 10 bases, with 15 bases remaining between them. The CDR3: CSARDGVRAFF. The CDR3 DNA sequence: TGCAGTGCCCGAGACGGGGTACGAGCTTTCTTT.

CDR3 amino acids: CASSHHGGGTEAFF. In DNA, the CDR3 is TGTGCCAGCAGTCACCATGGGGGGGGCACTGAAGCTTTCTTT. This chain connects TRBV6-2 or TRBV6-3 to TRBJ1-1, with D possibly matching TRBD1 (5 bases). The V end was cut by 5 bases, the J end by 4 bases, with 14 bases between. Germline lookup yields CDR1 MNHEY and CDR2 SVGEGT. The CDR3 is 14 amino acids.

This clonotype was found a few times. The V and J genes are TRBV15 and TRBJ2-7, with 9 bases that match TRBD2. CDR3 length: 17 residues. Germline loops: CDR1 LNHNV, CDR2 YYDKDF (reference sequence). The junction had 11 bases not matched to a gene; V was cut back by 3 bases and J by 2 bases. The CDR3 nucleotides are TGTGCCACCAGCAGGGGGGAGTTTGCGGGAGGGACCTACGAGCAGTACTTC. It codes for CATSRGEFAGGTYEQYF.

The chain couples TRBV20-1 to TRBJ1-4; 8 nucleotides align to TRBD1. Per the germline V gene, CDR1 is DFQATT and CDR2 is SNEGSKA (reference sequence). The CDR3 contains 14 residues. After removal of 3 bases from V and 4 bases from J, the junction contained 4 bases not matched to a gene. The DNA of the CDR3 is TGCAGTGCTAGCACAGGGGGAAGTAATGAAAAACTGTTTTTT. This codes for CSASTGGSNEKLFF.

This clonotype appeared many times. The genes are TRBV7-2 and TRBJ2-1, with 8 nucleotides matching TRBD2. CDR1 is SGHTA, CDR2 FQGNSA, per germline. Trimming took 9 bases from V and 9 from J; bases not matched to a gene: 13. The CDR3 runs 14 residues. The CDR3 is CASQGVAGYGEQFF. CDR3 DNA: TGTGCCAGTCAAGGGGTAGCGGGGTACGGTGAGCAGTTCTTC.

The V gene is TRBV5-1, the J gene TRBJ2-7, with 8 bases matching TRBD2. V lost 0 bases and J lost 0; bases outside the gene matches: 14. Germline V CDR1 and CDR2: SGHRS, YFSETQ. The CDR3 runs 19 residues. The CDR3 DNA reads TGCGCCAGCAGCTTGGAAGCCTCAGATCTAGCGGGTAGCTCCTACGAGCAGTACTTC. Encoded protein: CASSLEASDLAGSSYEQYF. Supplemented by reference TRBV5-1 and TRBJ2-7, the full variable domain reads KAGVTQTPRYLIKTRGQQVTLSCSPISGHRSVSWYQQTPGQGLQFLFEYFSETQRNKGNFPGRFSGRQFSNSRSEMNVSTLELGDSALYLCASSLEASDLAGSSYEQYFGPGTRLTVT.

V gene TRBV24-1 combines with J gene TRBJ2-2, with D maybe TRBD1 (6 bases). The CDR3 extends over 16 amino acids. Germline CDR1 and CDR2: KGHDR and SFDVKD. V was pared by 3 bases and J by 4 bases, with 14 bases between. The CDR3 region is CATSDVGAEGTGELFF. The CDR3 DNA reads as TGTGCCACCAGTGATGTGGGGGCAGAGGGCACCGGGGAGCTGTTTTTT.

Notes on this clonotype: This may come from a read error, since a much larger clone is one base off. The chain carries TRBV7-2 and TRBJ2-7; TRBD2 matches 10 bases. Germline loops: CDR1 SGHTA, CDR2 FQGNSA. This CDR3 has 14 residues. V lost 4 bases to trimming and J lost 4 bases; unmatched junction nucleotides: 4. For the CDR3, the DNA is TGTGCCAGCAGCTCCGAACTAGCGGGGTACGAGCAGTACTTC. The encoded protein is CASSSELAGYEQYF. The full variable domain, with the rest looked up from reference TRBV7-2 and TRBJ2-7, is GAGVSQSPSNKVTEKGKDVELRCDPISGHTALYWYRQSLGQGLEFLIYFQGNSAPDKSGLPSDRFSAERTGGSVSTLTIQRTQQEDSAVYLCASSSELAGYEQYFGPGTRLTVT.

This clonotype has only a few counts. The chain is built from TRBV15 and TRBJ1-4; D is unclear. V dropped 0 bases and J dropped 16 bases, with 15 bases sitting between them. Germline V gives CDR1 LNHNV, CDR2 YYDKDF (reference sequence). The CDR3 length is 13 residues. For the CDR3, the DNA is TGTGCCACCAGCAGAGATCCGGCCTCACGTGGGTTTTTT. It yields the protein CATSRDPASRGFF. The variable domain in full, with the rest retrieved from reference TRBV15 and TRBJ1-4, is DAMVIQNPRYQVTQFGKPVTLSCSQTLNHNVMYWYQQKSSQAPKLLFHYYDKDFNNEADTPDNFQSRRPNTSFCFLDIRSPGLGDTAMYLCATSRDPASRGFFGSGTQLSVL.

This clonotype has a count of ten or more. The chain uses TRBV6-5 and TRBJ2-7; D is unclear. Germline V CDR1 and CDR2: MNHEY, SVGAGI. V gave up 7 bases and J gave up 2 bases, with 12 bases separating them. The CDR3 is 13 amino acids. CDR3 sequence: CASTSAGAYEQYF. In nucleotides, the CDR3 is TGTGCCAGCACCTCTGCCGGCGCCTACGAGCAGTACTTC.

The chain couples TRBV28 to TRBJ1-1; no definite D call. The CDR3 is made up of 12 amino acids. Germline CDR1 is MDHEN and CDR2 is SYDVKM. V lost 1 base to trimming and J lost 6 bases, with 6 bases between them. CDR3 nucleotide sequence: TGTGCCAGCAGTTTATATGGGGCTGAAGCTTTCTTT. Translated: CASSLYGAEAFF.